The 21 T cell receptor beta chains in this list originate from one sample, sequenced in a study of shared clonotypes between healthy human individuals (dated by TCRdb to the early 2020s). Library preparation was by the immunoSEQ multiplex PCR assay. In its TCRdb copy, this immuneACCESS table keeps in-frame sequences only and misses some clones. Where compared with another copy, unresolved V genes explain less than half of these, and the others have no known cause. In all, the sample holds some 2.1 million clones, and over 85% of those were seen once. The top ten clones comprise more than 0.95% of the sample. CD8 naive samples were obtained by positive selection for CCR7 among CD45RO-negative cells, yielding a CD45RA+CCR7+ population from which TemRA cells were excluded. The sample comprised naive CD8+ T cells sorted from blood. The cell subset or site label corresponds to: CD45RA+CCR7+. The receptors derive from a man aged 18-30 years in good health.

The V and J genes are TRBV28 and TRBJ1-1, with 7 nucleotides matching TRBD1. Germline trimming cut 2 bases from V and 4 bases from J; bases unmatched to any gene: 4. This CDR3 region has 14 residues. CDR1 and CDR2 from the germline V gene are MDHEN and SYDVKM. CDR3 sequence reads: CASSLQGGTTEAFF. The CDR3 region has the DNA TGTGCCAGCAGTTTACAGGGGGGGACCACTGAAGCTTTCTTT.

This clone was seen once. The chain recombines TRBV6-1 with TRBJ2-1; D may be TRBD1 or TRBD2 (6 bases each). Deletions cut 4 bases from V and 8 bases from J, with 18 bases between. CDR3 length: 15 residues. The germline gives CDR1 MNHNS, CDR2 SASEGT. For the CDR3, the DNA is TGTGCCAGCAGTGTATTGAAGGGGGGAAGGGATGAGCAGTTCTTC. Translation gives CASSVLKGGRDEQFF.

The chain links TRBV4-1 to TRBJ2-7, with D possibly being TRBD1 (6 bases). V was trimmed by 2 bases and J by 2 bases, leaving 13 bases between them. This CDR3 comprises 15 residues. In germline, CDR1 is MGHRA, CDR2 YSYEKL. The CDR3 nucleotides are TGCGCCAGCAGCCAACTAGAGACAGGCACCTACGAGCAGTACTTC. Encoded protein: CASSQLETGTYEQYF.

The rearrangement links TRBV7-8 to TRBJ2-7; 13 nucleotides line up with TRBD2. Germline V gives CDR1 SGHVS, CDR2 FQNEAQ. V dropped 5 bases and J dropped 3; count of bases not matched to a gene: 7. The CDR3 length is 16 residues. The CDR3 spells CASSPQTSGGFYEQYF. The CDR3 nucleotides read TGTGCCAGCAGCCCCCAGACTAGCGGGGGGTTCTACGAGCAGTACTTC.

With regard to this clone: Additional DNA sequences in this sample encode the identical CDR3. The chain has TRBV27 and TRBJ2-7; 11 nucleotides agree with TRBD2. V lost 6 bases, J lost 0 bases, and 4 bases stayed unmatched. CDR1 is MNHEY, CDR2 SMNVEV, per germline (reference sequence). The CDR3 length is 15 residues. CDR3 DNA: TGTGCCAGCAGCTCCGGGACTAGCGGCTCCTACGAGCAGTACTTC. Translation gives CASSSGTSGSYEQYF.

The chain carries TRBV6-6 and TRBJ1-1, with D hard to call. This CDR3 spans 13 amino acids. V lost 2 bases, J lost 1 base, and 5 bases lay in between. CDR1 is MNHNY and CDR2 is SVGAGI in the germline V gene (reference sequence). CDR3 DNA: TGTGCCAGCAGTTACGATCCGAACACTGAAGCTTTCTTT. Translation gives CASSYDPNTEAFF.

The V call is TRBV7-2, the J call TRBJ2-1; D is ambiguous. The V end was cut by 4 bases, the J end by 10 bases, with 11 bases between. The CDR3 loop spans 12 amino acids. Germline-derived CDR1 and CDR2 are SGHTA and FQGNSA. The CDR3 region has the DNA TGTGCCAGCAGCTCCTCACGGGCCGAGCAGTTCTTC. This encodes CASSSSRAEQFF.

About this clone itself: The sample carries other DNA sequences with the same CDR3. The CDR3 is CASSLGPSGANVLTF. The CDR3 nucleotides are TGTGCCAGCAGCTTAGGCCCCTCTGGGGCCAACGTCCTGACTTTC. The rearrangement uses TRBV7-6 and TRBJ2-6; D remains unclear. V was trimmed by 1 base and J by 0 bases, leaving 4 bases between them. Germline values: CDR1 SGHVS, CDR2 FNYEAQ. This CDR3 comprises 15 residues.

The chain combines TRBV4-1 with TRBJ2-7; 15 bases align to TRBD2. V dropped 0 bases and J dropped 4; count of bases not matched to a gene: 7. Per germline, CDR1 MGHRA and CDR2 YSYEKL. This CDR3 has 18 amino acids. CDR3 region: CASSQEPGLAGGLYEQYF. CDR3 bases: TGCGCCAGCAGCCAAGAGCCTGGACTAGCGGGGGGGCTTTACGAGCAGTACTTC.

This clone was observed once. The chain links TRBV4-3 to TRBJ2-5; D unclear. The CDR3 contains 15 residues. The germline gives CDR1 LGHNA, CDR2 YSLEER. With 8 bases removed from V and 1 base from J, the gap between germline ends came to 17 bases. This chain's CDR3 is CASPSRKRSQETQYF. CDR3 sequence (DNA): TGCGCCAGCCCCTCCCGGAAAAGGAGCCAAGAGACCCAGTACTTC.

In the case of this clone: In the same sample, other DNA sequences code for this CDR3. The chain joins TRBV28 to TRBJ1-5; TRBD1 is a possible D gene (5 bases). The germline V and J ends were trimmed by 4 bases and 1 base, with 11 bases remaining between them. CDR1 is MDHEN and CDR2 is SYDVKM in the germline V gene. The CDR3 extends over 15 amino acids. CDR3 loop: CASSSTGGSNQPQHF. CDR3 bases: TGTGCCAGCAGTTCTACGGGGGGGAGCAATCAGCCCCAGCATTTT.

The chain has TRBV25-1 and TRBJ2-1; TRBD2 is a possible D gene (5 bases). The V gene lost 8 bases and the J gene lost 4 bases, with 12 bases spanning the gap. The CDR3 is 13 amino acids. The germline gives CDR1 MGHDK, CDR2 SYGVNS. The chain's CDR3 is CASARDLYNEQFF. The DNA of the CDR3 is TGTGCCAGCGCTCGGGATCTTTACAATGAGCAGTTCTTC.

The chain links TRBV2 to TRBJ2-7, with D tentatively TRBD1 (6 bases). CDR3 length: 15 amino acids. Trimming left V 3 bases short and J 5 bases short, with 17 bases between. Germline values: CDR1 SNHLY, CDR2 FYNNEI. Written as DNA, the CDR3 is TGTGCCAGCAGTGATACGAACAGCCCAGGGGACGAGCAGTACTTC. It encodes CASSDTNSPGDEQYF.

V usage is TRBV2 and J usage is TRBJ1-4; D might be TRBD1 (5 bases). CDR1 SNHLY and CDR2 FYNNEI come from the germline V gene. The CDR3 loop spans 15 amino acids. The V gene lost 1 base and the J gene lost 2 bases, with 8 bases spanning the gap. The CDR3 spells CASSEGRGTNEKLFF. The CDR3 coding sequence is TGTGCCAGCAGTGAAGGCCGGGGGACTAATGAAAAACTGTTTTTT.

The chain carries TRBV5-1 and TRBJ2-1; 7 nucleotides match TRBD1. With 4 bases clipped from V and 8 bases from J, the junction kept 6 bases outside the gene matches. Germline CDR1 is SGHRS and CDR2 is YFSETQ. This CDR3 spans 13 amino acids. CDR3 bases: TGCGCCAGCAGCACCCAAACAGGGGATGAGCAGTTCTTC. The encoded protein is CASSTQTGDEQFF.

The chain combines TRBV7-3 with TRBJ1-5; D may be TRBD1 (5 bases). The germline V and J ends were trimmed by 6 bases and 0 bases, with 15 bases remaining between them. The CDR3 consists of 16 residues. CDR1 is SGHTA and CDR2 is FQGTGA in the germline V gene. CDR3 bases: TGTGCCAGCAGTTCCCAAGGGGAAAGTAGCAATCAGCCCCAGCATTTT. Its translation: CASSSQGESSNQPQHF.

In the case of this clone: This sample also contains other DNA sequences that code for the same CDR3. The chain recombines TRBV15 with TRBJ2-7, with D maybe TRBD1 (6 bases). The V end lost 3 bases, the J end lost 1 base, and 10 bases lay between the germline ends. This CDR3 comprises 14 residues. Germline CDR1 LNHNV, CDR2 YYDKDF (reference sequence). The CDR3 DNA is TGTGCCACCAGCAGGGACAGAGTTTCCTACGAGCAGTACTTC. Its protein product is CATSRDRVSYEQYF.

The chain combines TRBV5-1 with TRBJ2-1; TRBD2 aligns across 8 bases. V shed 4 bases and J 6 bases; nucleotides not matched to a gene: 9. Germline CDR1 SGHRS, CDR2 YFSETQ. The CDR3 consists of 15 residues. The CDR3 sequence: CASSDPSGPGNEQFF. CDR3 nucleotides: TGCGCCAGCAGCGATCCTAGCGGGCCTGGCAATGAGCAGTTCTTC.

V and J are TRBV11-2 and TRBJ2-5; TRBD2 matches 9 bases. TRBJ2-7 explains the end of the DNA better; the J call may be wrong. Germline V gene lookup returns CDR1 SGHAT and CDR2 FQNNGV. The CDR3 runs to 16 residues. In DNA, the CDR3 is TGTGCCAGCACCCCTCTGGCGGGGGGGCTTTATTCCGAGCAGTACTTC. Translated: CASTPLAGGLYSEQYF.

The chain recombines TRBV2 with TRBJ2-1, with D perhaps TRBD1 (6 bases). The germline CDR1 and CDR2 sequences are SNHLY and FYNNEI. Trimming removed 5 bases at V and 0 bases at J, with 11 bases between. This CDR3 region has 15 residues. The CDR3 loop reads CASSPGTISYNEQFF. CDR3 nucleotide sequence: TGTGCCAGCAGTCCCGGGACAATCTCCTACAATGAGCAGTTCTTC.

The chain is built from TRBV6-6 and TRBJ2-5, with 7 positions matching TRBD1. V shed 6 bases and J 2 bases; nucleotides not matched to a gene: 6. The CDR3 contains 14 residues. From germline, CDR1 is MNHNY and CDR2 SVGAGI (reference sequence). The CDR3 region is CASSGTDYQETQYF. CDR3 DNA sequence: TGTGCCAGCAGCGGGACAGATTATCAAGAGACCCAGTACTTC.